Here is one T cell receptor beta chain with its context. Its target is not known. Prior to sequencing, the ViraFEST assay stimulated PBMC with viral peptide pools, which expanded the antigen-specific CD4+ T cells. Culture proceeded for approximately 9 days, and CD4+ T cells were then isolated. The study found no prior SARS-CoV-2 infection in the vaccine recipients, who tested negative for nucleocapsid antibodies. The entry originates in a study of vaccination effects on CD4 cells after COVID-19. Overall study context: Participants completed two doses of the BNT162b2 or mRNA-1273 vaccine. Study-wide points: Only a single clone (1 of 255 vaccine-induced clones in healthy vaccinees) cross-reacted with common cold coronaviruses. Whether induced by infection or by vaccine, clones showed marked clonal contraction late after vaccination.

TCRdb keeps only in-frame clones here, not all; method: immunoSEQ multiplex PCR. The top ten clones hold about 5% of a sample with about 25,000 clones, roughly 73% of them seen once. This sequence was found in a human donor who received a COVID-19 vaccine. The specimen comprised CD4+ T cells from PBMCs cultured with SARS-CoV-2 spike peptides, sampled before COVID-19 vaccination.

CDR3 nucleotides: TGTGCCATCAGTGACCCCGAGGGGCTTCGGGGGGTGAACACTGAAGCTTTCTTT. This translates into CAISDPEGLRGVNTEAFF. V is TRBV10-3 and J is TRBJ1-1; D may be TRBD1 (5 bases). The CDR3 consists of 18 residues. Germline V gene lookup returns CDR1 ENHRY and CDR2 SYGVKD. With 3 bases removed from V and 0 bases from J, the gap between germline ends came to 20 bases.